Given below is one T cell receptor (beta chain) in context. The antigen is undetermined. Both 60 Vbeta primers and 13 Jbeta primers went into the PCR. The authors' processing: Later reanalysis found approximately 80 million unique TCR beta chains, around 10 million of them shared. Generated by immunoSEQ multiplex PCR, the TCRdb table keeps only in-frame clones and is missing some. V and J calls and clone size are as listed in that table; D and trimming were resolved from the DNA. The repertoire consists of about 59,000 clones, with about four fifths occurring once and the leading ten covering under 4%. Germline loops: CDR1 MGHRA, CDR2 YSYEKL. The J segment lost 3 bases and the V segment lost 1 base, leaving 4 bases of the junction unmatched. The CDR3 contains 16 residues. The record originates from a study of cytomegalovirus exposure and HLA in healthy donors. Study-level results: Three of the chains that were CMV-associated were confirmed in vitro to be specific for CMV antigens.

The chain joins TRBV4-1 to TRBJ2-1; 9 bases align to TRBD2. The TCR was taken from a woman aged 40 to 50 in good health and CMV-seronegative. The sequenced sample consisted of PBMCs. The CDR3 loop is CASSQALAGVYNEQFF. The CDR3 bases are TGCGCCAGCAGCCAAGCCTTAGCGGGAGTCTACAATGAGCAGTTCTTC.